This TCR beta chain derives from a study of T cell repertoires in ileal Crohn's disease. Study details: Every patient was operated on for stricturing (roughly 60%) or penetrating (approximately 40%) complications.

Here immunoSEQ multiplex PCR was the method, and the copy in TCRdb shows in-frame clones only, minus some. The table shows almost 5,500 clones, with 55% to 75% occurring only once. The time point is: neoterminal ileum biopsy at postoperative endoscopy, about 6 months after surgery. This CDR3 has 16 amino acids. After removal of 6 bases from V and 3 bases from J, the junction contained 11 bases not matched to a gene. Germline-derived CDR1 and CDR2 are MNHEY and SMNVEV (reference sequence). This clone occurred a few times. The receptor comes from an adult with Crohn's disease. J is TRBJ2-7 and V is TRBV27; 10 nucleotides align to TRBD2. Material for sequencing was ileal tissue. CDR3 in DNA: TGTGCCAGCAGCGGGGGGGGGACTAGCGCCTTCTACGAGCAGTACTTC. Translated, it gives CASSGGGTSAFYEQYF.